The rows below give T cell receptor beta chains drawn from one sample of a study of T cell responses to AZD1222 COVID-19 vaccine. Produced via immunoSEQ multiplex PCR; TCRdb's table is partial and in-frame only. The sample has 70,000 to 95,000 clones, 80% to 90% seen once. The sequencing here drew on peripheral blood, taken 28 days after the second AZD1222 dose. Receptors originate from an adult who received the AZD1222 COVID-19 vaccine. Each CDR3 is given with its conserved first and last residue. A D gene is named only where the DNA matches it firmly. Clone size is not always given. Where it is, it says once, few, many or a class for expanded clones.

D: .; J: TRBJ1-1; V: TRBV5-4; size: .; CDR3: CASSSDLNTEAFF; DNA: TGTGCCAGCAGCTCTGACCTGAACACTGAAGCTTTCTTT
D: .; J: TRBJ2-2; V: TRBV11-2; size: .; CDR3: CASSLVMGRGTGELFF; DNA: TGTGCCAGCAGCTTAGTGATGGGGCGCGGTACCGGGGAGCTGTTTTTT
D: TRBD1; J: TRBJ2-5; V: TRBV7-6; size: .; CDR3: CASSLGQGVFGETQYF; DNA: TGTGCCAGCAGCTTAGGGCAGGGGGTGTTTGGAGAGACCCAGTACTTC
D: .; J: TRBJ2-3; V: TRBV7-9; size: .; CDR3: CASSPPGRRGDTQYF; DNA: TGTGCCAGCAGCCCACCGGGAAGGAGAGGCGATACGCAGTATTTT
D: .; J: TRBJ2-7; V: TRBV6-1; size: .; CDR3: CASSEPGRAASYEQYF; DNA: TGTGCCAGCAGTGAACCAGGTAGAGCGGCTTCCTACGAGCAGTACTTC
D: .; J: TRBJ1-2; V: TRBV6-6; size: .; CDR3: CASSTSGPNYGYTF; DNA: TGTGCCAGTTCGACGTCGGGGCCTAACTATGGCTACACCTTC
D: .; J: TRBJ1-1; V: TRBV6-5; size: once; CDR3: CASSYSQGSAGTEAFF; DNA: TGTGCCAGCAGTTACTCACAAGGGAGCGCGGGGACTGAAGCTTTCTTT
D: .; J: TRBJ2-7; V: TRBV5-6; size: .; CDR3: CASSVDKYEQYF; DNA: TGTGCCAGCAGCGTAGACAAGTACGAGCAGTACTTC
D: TRBD1; J: TRBJ1-1; V: TRBV30; size: .; CDR3: CAWRGQGAEAFF; DNA: TGTGCCTGGAGAGGACAGGGCGCTGAAGCTTTCTTT
D: .; J: TRBJ2-7; V: TRBV4-2; size: .; CDR3: CASSQGVPGDSYEQYF; DNA: TGTGCCAGCAGCCAAGGAGTCCCGGGAGATTCCTACGAGCAGTACTTC
D: TRBD1; J: TRBJ1-1; V: TRBV18; size: .; CDR3: CASSLTLDRLNTEAFF; DNA: TGTGCCAGCTCACTTACCTTGGACAGGCTGAACACTGAAGCTTTCTTT
D: TRBD1; J: TRBJ2-7; V: TRBV7-9; size: .; CDR3: CASSTLVGRGFYEQYF; DNA: TGTGCCAGCAGCACTTTGGTGGGCAGGGGGTTCTACGAGCAGTACTTC
D: TRBD1; J: TRBJ1-2; V: TRBV7-9; size: .; CDR3: CASSSTGGSGGYTF; DNA: TGTGCCAGCAGCTCTACAGGGGGCAGTGGGGGCTACACCTTC
D: .; J: TRBJ2-2; V: TRBV24-1; size: .; CDR3: CATSDGIRNTGELFF; DNA: TGTGCCACCAGTGATGGCATTCGGAACACCGGGGAGCTGTTTTTT
D: .; J: TRBJ1-1; V: TRBV12-3/TRBV12-4; size: .; CDR3: CASRVSRAEAFF; DNA: TGTGCCAGCAGGGTAAGTAGGGCTGAAGCTTTCTTT
D: .; J: TRBJ1-2; V: TRBV3-1/TRBV3-2; size: .; CDR3: CASSQGGRDGYTF; DNA: TGTGCCAGCAGCCAAGGGGGCCGTGATGGCTACACCTTC
D: .; J: TRBJ2-3; V: TRBV5-1; size: .; CDR3: CASSWGIGALGTDTQYF; DNA: TGCGCCAGCAGCTGGGGGATCGGGGCCCTAGGCACAGATACGCAGTATTTT
D: .; J: TRBJ2-2; V: TRBV6-5; size: .; CDR3: CASGGQEGAGELFF; DNA: TGTGCCAGCGGCGGTCAGGAAGGGGCCGGGGAGCTGTTTTTT
D: .; J: TRBJ1-2; V: TRBV27; size: .; CDR3: CARRGRRAGYTF; DNA: TGTGCCAGAAGGGGAAGGAGGGCTGGCTACACCTTC
D: TRBD1; J: TRBJ1-6; V: TRBV28; size: .; CDR3: CASRGTGTTNSPLHF; DNA: TGTGCCAGCAGGGGGACAGGGACAACGAATTCACCCCTCCACTTT
D: TRBD1; J: TRBJ2-7; V: TRBV2; size: .; CDR3: CASSVDRVNPYEQYF; DNA: TGTGCCAGCAGTGTTGACAGGGTTAACCCCTACGAGCAGTACTTC
D: TRBD2; J: TRBJ2-2; V: TRBV4-2; size: once; CDR3: CASSQGIAGGTGELFF; DNA: TGTGCCAGCAGCCAGGGGATAGCGGGAGGAACCGGGGAGCTGTTTTTT
D: TRBD1; J: TRBJ1-5; V: TRBV6-4; size: .; CDR3: CASSDSAGGNQPQHF; DNA: TGTGCCAGCAGTGATTCGGCAGGGGGTAACCAGCCCCAGCATTTT
D: TRBD1; J: TRBJ1-5; V: TRBV4-1; size: .; CDR3: CASSQGDSLNQPQHF; DNA: TGCGCCAGCAGCCAAGGGGACAGCCTCAATCAGCCCCAGCATTTT
D: TRBD1; J: TRBJ1-2; V: TRBV5-6; size: .; CDR3: CASSVEPGTASYGYTF; DNA: TGTGCCAGCAGCGTGGAACCCGGGACAGCCTCCTATGGCTACACCTTC
D: .; J: TRBJ1-3; V: TRBV6-5; size: .; CDR3: CASIVPYDSGNTIYF; DNA: TGTGCCAGCATCGTCCCCTACGACTCTGGAAACACCATATATTTT
D: .; J: TRBJ2-1; V: TRBV30; size: .; CDR3: CAWAGGHEQFF; DNA: TGTGCCTGGGCCGGGGGACATGAGCAGTTCTTC
D: .; J: TRBJ2-7; V: TRBV7-9; size: .; CDR3: CASSSRTTKVTPYEQYF; DNA: TGTGCCAGCAGCTCAAGAACCACTAAGGTTACCCCCTACGAGCAGTACTTC
D: TRBD2; J: TRBJ2-1; V: TRBV2; size: .; CDR3: CASSGWSGGDNEQFF; DNA: TGTGCCAGCAGTGGATGGAGCGGGGGAGACAATGAGCAGTTCTTC
D: .; J: TRBJ2-5; V: TRBV29-1; size: .; CDR3: CSVELGSRESQYF; DNA: TGCAGCGTTGAACTGGGCTCAAGAGAGTCCCAGTACTTC
D: TRBD1; J: TRBJ2-1; V: TRBV7-9; size: few; CDR3: CASSWDRGRENEQFF; DNA: TGTGCCAGCAGCTGGGACAGGGGGCGAGAAAATGAGCAGTTCTTC
D: .; J: TRBJ1-1; V: TRBV27; size: .; CDR3: CASSSTGNTEAFF; DNA: TGTGCCAGCAGTTCGACAGGGAACACTGAAGCTTTCTTT
D: .; J: TRBJ1-5; V: TRBV19; size: .; CDR3: CASSSTGTFYQPQHF; DNA: TGTGCCAGTAGTTCAACCGGGACATTTTATCAGCCCCAGCATTTT
D: .; J: TRBJ2-3; V: TRBV21-1; size: .; CDR3: CASSPWTSGSTDTQYF; DNA: TGTGCCAGCAGCCCGTGGACTAGCGGGAGCACAGATACGCAGTATTTT
D: .; J: TRBJ1-2; V: TRBV27; size: .; CDR3: CASSSQGSGYTF; DNA: TGTGCCAGCAGTTCTCAGGGATCTGGCTACACCTTC
D: .; J: TRBJ1-1; V: TRBV6-5; size: .; CDR3: CASTRGGTEAFF; DNA: TGTGCCAGCACTAGAGGGGGCACTGAAGCTTTCTTT
D: .; J: TRBJ2-2; V: TRBV7-9; size: .; CDR3: CASSPGFGGIAGELFF; DNA: TGTGCCAGCAGCCCGGGGTTTGGGGGTATCGCCGGGGAGCTGTTTTTT
D: TRBD2; J: TRBJ2-7; V: TRBV5-4; size: .; CDR3: CASSIVGLGGSSYEQYF; DNA: TGTGCCAGCAGCATCGTGGGTCTCGGCGGGAGCTCCTACGAGCAGTACTTC
D: TRBD1; J: TRBJ1-6; V: TRBV19; size: .; CDR3: CASSIDLGTGNNSPLHF; DNA: TGTGCCAGTAGTATAGATCTAGGGACAGGGAATAATTCACCCCTCCACTTT
D: TRBD1; J: TRBJ1-3; V: TRBV12-3/TRBV12-4; size: .; CDR3: CASRKTGRNTIYF; DNA: TGTGCCAGCAGGAAGACAGGGAGGAACACCATATATTTT